A single sample is the source of the 29 T cell receptor beta chains below, sequenced in a study of OX40 agonist ivuxolimab in advanced cancers. Profiling relied on immunoSEQ multiplex PCR, and the TCRdb table lists in-frame clones only, not all of them. The sample yields 55,000 to 65,000 clones, more than 80% seen once. This specimen was CD4+ or CD8+ T cells sorted from blood, taken in a trial of the OX40 agonist ivuxolimab. These receptor sequences come from an adult with an advanced solid tumor such as melanoma, head and neck, liver or kidney cancer.

The chain combines TRBV5-1 with TRBJ2-5, with TRBD1 as a possible D gene (6 bases). V lost 1 base and J lost 1, with 11 bases in between. Germline CDR1 reads SGHRS; CDR2 reads YFSETQ. The CDR3 is 15 amino acids. The CDR3 spells CASSLSPRGQETQYF. The CDR3 DNA is TGCGCCAGCAGCTTGTCCCCCAGGGGCCAAGAGACCCAGTACTTC.

The chain combines TRBV5-6 with TRBJ2-1; D is unclear. Germline loops: CDR1 SGHDT, CDR2 YYEEEE. The length of the CDR3 is 12 residues. The germline V and J ends were trimmed by 4 bases and 13 bases, with 15 bases remaining between them. CDR3 DNA sequence: TGTGCCAGCAGCAACAGACTCGACGGTCAGTTCTTC. This codes for CASSNRLDGQFF.

The gene calls are TRBV7-9 and TRBJ2-5, with a tentative D call TRBD1 (5 bases). The germline CDR1 and CDR2 sequences are SEHNR and FQNEAQ (reference sequence). V lost 5 bases and J lost 1, with 8 bases in between. This CDR3 has 13 amino acids. Here the CDR3 DNA reads TGTGCCAGCAGCGCCAGGGCCCAAGAGACCCAGTACTTC. As protein: CASSARAQETQYF.

Concerning this clone itself: The junction and the germline gene differ at one end; a read error may be behind it. The gene calls are TRBV2 and TRBJ2-7; the match to TRBD2 covers 13 bases. The CDR3 consists of 13 residues. CDR1 is SNHLY, CDR2 FYNNEI, per germline. In nucleotides, the CDR3 is TGTGCCAGCAGTGGGGAGACTAGCGGGAGGAGGAACTTC. Translated: CASSGETSGRRNF.

The chain joins TRBV6-5 to TRBJ1-4; weak D call: TRBD1 (5 bases). The CDR3 runs 14 residues. Germline lookup yields CDR1 MNHEY and CDR2 SVGAGI. Trimming stripped 5 bases from V and 8 bases from J, with 15 bases between. Here the CDR3 reads CASSTSWGNEKLFF. The CDR3 DNA follows: TGTGCCAGCAGTACGAGTTGGGGCAACGAAAAACTGTTTTTT.

V usage is TRBV19 and J usage is TRBJ2-5; D perhaps matches TRBD2 (5 bases). V lost 5 bases and J 5 bases, leaving 15 bases between the germline ends. Germline V gene data show CDR1 as LNHDA and CDR2 as SQIVND (reference sequence). The CDR3 consists of 14 residues. CDR3 loop: CASSQTPPGETQYF. The CDR3 DNA follows: TGTGCCAGTAGTCAAACTCCACCGGGGGAGACCCAGTACTTC.

The genes are TRBV18 and TRBJ2-5, with a weak D call TRBD2 (5 bases). Germline CDR1 is KGHSH and CDR2 is LQKENI. There are 13 residues in the CDR3. The V end lost 2 bases, the J end lost 4 bases, and 8 bases lay between the germline ends. CDR3 DNA: TGTGCCAGCTCACCAAGTGGGAGAGAGACCCAGTACTTC. As protein: CASSPSGRETQYF.

The chain has TRBV7-2 and TRBJ2-1, with D perhaps matching TRBD1 (6 bases). The V and J ends lost 4 bases and 8 bases respectively, with 12 bases between them. The CDR3 sequence is 13 residues long. Per the germline V gene, CDR1 is SGHTA and CDR2 is FQGNSA. In nucleotides, the CDR3 is TGTGCCAGCAGCTCTGAACAGGGATATGAGCAGTTCTTC. Its translation: CASSSEQGYEQFF. The full variable domain, its missing parts supplied by reference TRBV7-2 and TRBJ2-1, is GAGVSQSPSNKVTEKGKDVELRCDPISGHTALYWYRQSLGQGLEFLIYFQGNSAPDKSGLPSDRFSAERTGGSVSTLTIQRTQQEDSAVYLCASSSEQGYEQFFGPGTRLTVL.

The chain carries TRBV5-1 and TRBJ1-2, with D tentatively TRBD1 (6 bases). V was trimmed by 1 base and J by 7 bases, leaving 14 bases between them. The CDR3 has 14 amino acids. Per germline, CDR1 SGHRS and CDR2 YFSETQ. The CDR3 loop is CASSLPGGAGGYTF. CDR3 nucleotide sequence: TGCGCCAGCAGCTTGCCGGGGGGCGCGGGTGGCTACACCTTC.

This chain connects TRBV7-2 to TRBJ1-6; D is ambiguous. Trimming removed 2 bases at V and 10 bases at J, with 3 bases between. The germline V gene encodes CDR1 SGHTA and CDR2 FQGNSA. The CDR3 loop spans 11 amino acids. The DNA of the CDR3 is TGTGCCAGCAGCTTACGATCACCCCTCCACTTT. Translated: CASSLRSPLHF.

The rearrangement uses TRBV7-2 and TRBJ2-3, with 7 bases that match TRBD2. The J segment lost 4 bases and the V segment lost 2 bases, leaving 3 bases of the junction unmatched. Germline CDR1 is SGHTA and CDR2 is FQGNSA. The CDR3 runs 14 residues. This chain's CDR3 is CASSLLGGADTQYF. CDR3 coding DNA: TGTGCCAGCAGCTTACTGGGGGGGGCAGATACGCAGTATTTT. Together with reference TRBV7-2 and TRBJ2-3, the CDR3 gives the full variable domain: GAGVSQSPSNKVTEKGKDVELRCDPISGHTALYWYRQSLGQGLEFLIYFQGNSAPDKSGLPSDRFSAERTGGSVSTLTIQRTQQEDSAVYLCASSLLGGADTQYFGPGTRLTVL.

The rearrangement uses TRBV6-6 and TRBJ2-2; TRBD2 aligns across 7 bases. Germline assignment: CDR1 MNHNY and CDR2 SVGAGI (reference sequence). The ends lost 6 bases at V and 4 bases at J; junction bases unmatched: 8. The CDR3 is 15 amino acids. Here the CDR3 DNA reads TGTGCCAGCAGCAATCTGGGGGAGGGCACCGGGGAGCTGTTTTTT. It yields the protein CASSNLGEGTGELFF.

This clone was seen only once. The J gene is TRBJ2-1, the V gene TRBV7-3; no clear D gene. The V end lost 0 bases, the J end lost 2 bases, and 5 bases lay between the germline ends. The CDR3 is 14 amino acids. Germline CDR1 SGHTA, CDR2 FQGTGA. The CDR3 reads CASSLTPTYNEQFF. Written as DNA, the CDR3 is TGTGCCAGCAGCTTAACCCCCACCTACAATGAGCAGTTCTTC.

The genes are TRBV7-2 and TRBJ2-7; D may be TRBD1 or TRBD2 (5 bases each). The CDR3 covers 15 residues. Trimming took off 5 bases at V and 4 bases at J, with 18 bases between the two ends. Per the germline V gene, CDR1 is SGHTA and CDR2 is FQGNSA. The CDR3 bases are TGTGCCAGCAGCCCCTGGGGCGGACTGGGATACGAGCAGTACTTC. It specifies CASSPWGGLGYEQYF.

V usage is TRBV23-1 and J usage is TRBJ1-1; the D is unclear. TRBV23-1 is an ORF for which the function is uncertain. Trimming removed 8 bases at V and 1 base at J, with 8 bases between. There are 12 residues in the CDR3. The CDR3 DNA reads TGCGCCAGCTCCCCCCGGAACACTGAAGCTTTCTTT. This gives the protein CASSPRNTEAFF.

V gene TRBV28 combines with J gene TRBJ1-1; D gene ambiguous. Germline values: CDR1 MDHEN, CDR2 SYDVKM. Trimming removed 8 bases at V and 0 bases at J, with 16 bases between. The CDR3 totals 15 residues. CDR3 amino acids: CASRREGRMNTEAFF. DNA for the CDR3: TGTGCCAGCCGTCGTGAGGGCCGTATGAACACTGAAGCTTTCTTT.

The J gene is TRBJ1-6, the V gene TRBV19, with D uncertain. Germline V CDR1 and CDR2: LNHDA, SQIVND (reference sequence). V was pared by 7 bases and J by 0 bases, with 16 bases between. The CDR3 consists of 17 residues. Here the CDR3 DNA reads TGTGCCAGTATGGGTCAACCCTCTAGCTCCTATAATTCACCCCTCCACTTT. Its translation: CASMGQPSSSYNSPLHF.

This rearrangement joins TRBV5-1 to TRBJ2-7, with 11 bases lining up with TRBD2. Looked up from germline, CDR1 is SGHRS and CDR2 is YFSETQ. Trimming cost V 4 bases and J 5 bases; bases outside gene matches: 5. The CDR3 is 14 amino acids. The CDR3 sequence: CASSISGRGNEQYF. For the CDR3, the DNA is TGCGCCAGCAGCATTAGCGGGAGGGGGAACGAGCAGTACTTC.

The chain joins TRBV6-5 to TRBJ2-2; unclear D gene. The germline V gene has CDR1 MNHEY and CDR2 SVGAGI. The CDR3 has 12 residues. V lost 6 bases to trimming and J lost 7 bases, with 9 bases between them. For the CDR3, the DNA is TGTGCCAGCAGACGGGTGGTCGGGGAGCTGTTTTTT. It yields the protein CASRRVVGELFF.

The chain joins TRBV11-2 to TRBJ2-1; maybe TRBD2 (6 bases). Looked up from germline, CDR1 is SGHAT and CDR2 is FQNNGV. The CDR3 is 16 residues long. The V and J ends lost 5 bases and 6 bases respectively, with 20 bases between them. The CDR3 region has the DNA TGTGCCAGCAGCCATGCGGGGACCCGCCAGTTCAATGAGCAGTTCTTC. Encoded protein: CASSHAGTRQFNEQFF.

The chain links TRBV30 to TRBJ1-5; D possibly corresponds to TRBD1 (5 bases). The V end lost 0 bases, the J end lost 0 bases, and 15 bases lay between the germline ends. This CDR3 is 17 amino acids long. Germline lookup yields CDR1 GTSNPN and CDR2 SVGIG (reference sequence). The DNA for the CDR3 is TGTGCCTGGAGTGTAGGTAGGGGAGGGTATAGCAATCAGCCCCAGCATTTT. Its protein product is CAWSVGRGGYSNQPQHF.

The V call is TRBV7-9, the J call TRBJ1-3; no clear D gene. The CDR3 is 14 residues long. Trimming took off 1 base at V and 0 bases at J, with 4 bases between the two ends. Germline CDR1 is SEHNR and CDR2 is FQNEAQ (reference sequence). This chain's CDR3 is CASSLGNSGNTIYF. CDR3 sequence (DNA): TGTGCCAGCAGCTTAGGCAACTCTGGAAACACCATATATTTT.

Notes on this clone: Compared with germline, one end of the junction differs, possibly owing to a read error. This specimen includes other DNA sequences encoding the same CDR3. The J gene is TRBJ2-5, the V gene TRBV27, with unresolved D. CDR1 and CDR2 (germline): MNHEY, SMNVEV (reference sequence). This CDR3 spans 14 amino acids. In nucleotides, the CDR3 is TGTGCCAGCAGTTCCCCGACACGACGAGAGACCCAATACTTC. This gives the protein CASSSPTRRETQYF.

This clone has just one count. The genes are TRBV14 and TRBJ1-2; 9 bases are shared with TRBD1. V lost 1 base, J lost 4 bases, and 1 base stayed unmatched. The CDR3 is 14 residues long. The germline V gene encodes CDR1 SGHDN and CDR2 FVKESK. CDR3 protein: CASSQGDRVYGYTF. The CDR3 bases are TGTGCCAGCAGCCAAGGGGACAGGGTCTATGGCTACACCTTC.

The chain employs TRBV7-2 and TRBJ2-3; tentative D call: TRBD1 (6 bases). The CDR3 loop spans 14 amino acids. The V gene's germline CDR1 is SGHTA and CDR2 FQGNSA. With 2 bases removed from V and 2 bases from J, the gap between germline ends came to 8 bases. The CDR3 nucleotides are TGTGCCAGCAGCTTACAGGGGAACACAGATACGCAGTATTTT. This gives the protein CASSLQGNTDTQYF.

A few counts support this clone. V and J are TRBV19 and TRBJ1-1; weak D call: TRBD1 (5 bases). The germline CDR1 and CDR2 sequences are LNHDA and SQIVND (reference sequence). V dropped 6 bases and J dropped 6 bases, with 14 bases sitting between them. The length of the CDR3 is 13 residues. The CDR3 DNA reads TGTGCCAGTAGGGATGGGGCTCTAGCTGAAGCTTTCTTT. Translating gives CASRDGALAEAFF.

The chain recombines TRBV28 with TRBJ2-5, with unresolved D. This CDR3 has 13 residues. Trimming removed 6 bases at V and 4 bases at J, with 12 bases between. Germline CDR1 and CDR2: MDHEN and SYDVKM. The CDR3 spells CASRGRGRETQYF. The CDR3 DNA reads TGTGCCAGCAGGGGTAGAGGCCGAGAGACCCAGTACTTC.

This sequence joins TRBV6-1 and TRBJ2-1; D is possibly TRBD1 (5 bases). The germline V gene has CDR1 MNHNS and CDR2 SASEGT. The CDR3 extends over 11 amino acids. V was cut by 2 bases and J by 12 bases, with 8 bases left in between. The CDR3 protein is CASSENDRQFF. CDR3 nucleotide sequence: TGTGCCAGCAGTGAAAACGACAGGCAGTTCTTC.

The CDR3 sequence is CASRAFWQESNNEQFF. Written as DNA, the CDR3 is TGTGCCAGCAGGGCGTTTTGGCAGGAGTCGAACAATGAGCAGTTCTTC. The gene calls are TRBV2 and TRBJ2-1; no reliable D call. The V end lost 6 bases, the J end lost 5 bases, and 20 bases lay between the germline ends. This CDR3 contains 16 residues. The germline V gene encodes CDR1 SNHLY and CDR2 FYNNEI. The full variable domain, with the rest looked up from reference TRBV2 and TRBJ2-1, is EPEVTQTPSHQVTQMGQEVILRCVPISNHLYFYWYRQILGQKVEFLVSFYNNEISEKSEIFDDQFSVERPDGSNFTLKIRSTKLEDSAMYFCASRAFWQESNNEQFFGPGTRLTVL.